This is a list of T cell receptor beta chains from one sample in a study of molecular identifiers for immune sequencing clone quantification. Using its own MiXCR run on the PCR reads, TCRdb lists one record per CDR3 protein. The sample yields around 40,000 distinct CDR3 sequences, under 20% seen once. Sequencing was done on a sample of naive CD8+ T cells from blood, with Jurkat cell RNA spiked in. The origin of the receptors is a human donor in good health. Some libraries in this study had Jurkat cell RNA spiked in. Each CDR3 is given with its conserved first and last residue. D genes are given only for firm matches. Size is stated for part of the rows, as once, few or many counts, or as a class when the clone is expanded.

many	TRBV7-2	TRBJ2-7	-	TGTGCCAGCAGCCAGGGTAGCTCCTACGAGCAGTACTTC	CASSQGSSYEQYF
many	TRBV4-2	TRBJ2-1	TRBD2	TGTGCCAGCAGCCAAGCGGCTAGCGGGTACCCCTACAATGAGCAGTTCTTC	CASSQAASGYPYNEQFF
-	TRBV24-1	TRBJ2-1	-	TGTGCCACCAGTGATTTAGGGGTAGAAAGGAATGAGCAGTTCTTC	CATSDLGVERNEQFF
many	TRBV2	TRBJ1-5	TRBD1	TGTGCCAGCAGCGACGGACAGGCGAATCAGCCCCAGCATTTT	CASSDGQANQPQHF
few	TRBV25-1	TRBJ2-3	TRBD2	TGTGCCAGCAGTGAATTGGAAGCGGGGGGCAGCACAGATACGCAGTATTTT	CASSELEAGGSTDTQYF
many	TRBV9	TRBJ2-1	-	TGTGCCAGCAGCGCCGAGCCCAGTGAGCAGTTCTTC	CASSAEPSEQFF
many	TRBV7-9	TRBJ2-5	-	TGTGCCAGCAGCCACACTCGGTCGGGAAAAGAGACCCAGTACTTC	CASSHTRSGKETQYF
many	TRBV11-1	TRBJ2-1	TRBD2	TGTGCCAGCAGCTTAGAAATGACTAGCGGGAGTTCCCACAATGAGCAGTTCTTC	CASSLEMTSGSSHNEQFF
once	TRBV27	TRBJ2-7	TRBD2	TGTGCCAGCAGTCCGGGGACTAGCGGGAGATTTATTAGCGAGCAGTACTTC	CASSPGTSGRFISEQYF
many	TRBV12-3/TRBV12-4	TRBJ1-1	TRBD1	TGTGCCAGCAGGCAGGGGGCTCCGACTGAAGCTTTCTTT	CASRQGAPTEAFF
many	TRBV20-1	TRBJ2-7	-	TGCAGTGCTAGAGTGGGCTACTACGAGCAGTACTTC	CSARVGYYEQYF
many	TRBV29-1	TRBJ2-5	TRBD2	TGCAGCGTTACGGGCCTAGCGGATACCGAGACCCAGTACTTC	CSVTGLADTETQYF
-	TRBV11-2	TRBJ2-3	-	TGTGCCAGCGCGTCAGTGAGCACAGATACGCAGTATTTT	CASASVSTDTQYF
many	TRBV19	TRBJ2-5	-	TGTGCCAGTAGTCCGAGCTGGGGTCAAGAGACCCAGTACTTC	CASSPSWGQETQYF
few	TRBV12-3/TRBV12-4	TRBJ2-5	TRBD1	TGTGCCAGCAGTATGACAGGGGGCCCCCACTGGGAGACCCAGTACTTC	CASSMTGGPHWETQYF
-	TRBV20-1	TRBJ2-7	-	TGCGGTGCTAGGCTGGGATTTCCAACCTACGAGCAGTACTTC	CGARLGFPTYEQYF
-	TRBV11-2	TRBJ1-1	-	TGTGCCAGCAGCTTTAGGGTAGCGGACACTGAAGCTTTCTTT	CASSFRVADTEAFF